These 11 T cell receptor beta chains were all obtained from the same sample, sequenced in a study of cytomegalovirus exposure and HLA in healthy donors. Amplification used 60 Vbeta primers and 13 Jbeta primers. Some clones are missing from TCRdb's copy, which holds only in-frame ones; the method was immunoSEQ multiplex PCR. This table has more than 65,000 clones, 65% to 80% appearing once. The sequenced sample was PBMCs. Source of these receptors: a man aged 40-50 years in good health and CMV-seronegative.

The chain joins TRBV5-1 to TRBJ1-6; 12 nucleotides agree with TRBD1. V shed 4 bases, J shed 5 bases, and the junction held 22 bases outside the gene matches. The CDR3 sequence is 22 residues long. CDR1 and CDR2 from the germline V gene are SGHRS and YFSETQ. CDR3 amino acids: CASSLKGGQGALGGVNNSPLHF. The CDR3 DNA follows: TGCGCCAGCAGCCTCAAAGGGGGACAGGGGGCGCTGGGAGGAGTCAATAATTCACCCCTCCACTTT.

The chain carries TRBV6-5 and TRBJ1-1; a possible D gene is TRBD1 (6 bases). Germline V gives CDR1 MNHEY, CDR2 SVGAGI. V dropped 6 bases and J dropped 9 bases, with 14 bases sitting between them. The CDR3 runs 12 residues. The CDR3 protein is CASRKTDSQAFF. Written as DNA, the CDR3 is TGTGCCAGCAGAAAAACGGACAGTCAAGCTTTCTTT.

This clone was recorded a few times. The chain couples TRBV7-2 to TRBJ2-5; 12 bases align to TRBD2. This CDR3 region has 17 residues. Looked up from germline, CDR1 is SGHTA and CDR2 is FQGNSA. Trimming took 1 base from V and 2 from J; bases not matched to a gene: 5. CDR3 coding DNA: TGTGCCAGCAGCTTAGTGGAGACTAGCGGGGGTCAAGAGACCCAGTACTTC. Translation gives CASSLVETSGGQETQYF. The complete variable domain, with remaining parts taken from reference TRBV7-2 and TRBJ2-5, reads GAGVSQSPSNKVTEKGKDVELRCDPISGHTALYWYRQSLGQGLEFLIYFQGNSAPDKSGLPSDRFSAERTGGSVSTLTIQRTQQEDSAVYLCASSLVETSGGQETQYFGPGTRLLVL.

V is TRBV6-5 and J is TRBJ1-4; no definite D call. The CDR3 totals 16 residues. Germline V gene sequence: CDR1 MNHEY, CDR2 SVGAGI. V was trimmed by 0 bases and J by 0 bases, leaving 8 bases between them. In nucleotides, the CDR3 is TGTGCCAGCAGTTACTCGTACAGTGCAACTAATGAAAAACTGTTTTTT. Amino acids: CASSYSYSATNEKLFF.

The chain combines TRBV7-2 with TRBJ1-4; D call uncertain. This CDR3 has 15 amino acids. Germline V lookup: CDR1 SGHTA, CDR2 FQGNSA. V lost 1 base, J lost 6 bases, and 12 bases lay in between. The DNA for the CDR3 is TGTGCCAGCAGCTTAGGTTGGGCCTTTGATGAAAAACTGTTTTTT. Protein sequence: CASSLGWAFDEKLFF.

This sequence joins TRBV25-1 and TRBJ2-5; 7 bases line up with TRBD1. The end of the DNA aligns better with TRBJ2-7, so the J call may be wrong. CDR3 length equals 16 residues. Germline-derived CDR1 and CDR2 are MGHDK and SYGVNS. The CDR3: CASSEGQAAPPYEQYF. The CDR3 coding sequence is TGTGCCAGCAGTGAAGGACAGGCGGCTCCTCCCTACGAGCAGTACTTC.

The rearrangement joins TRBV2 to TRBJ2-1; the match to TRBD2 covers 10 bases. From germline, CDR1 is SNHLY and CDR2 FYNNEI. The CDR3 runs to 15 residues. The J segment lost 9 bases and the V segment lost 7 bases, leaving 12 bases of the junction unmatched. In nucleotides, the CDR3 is TGTGCCAGCACCTCCCAGCGGGGGGGCTCAGGTGAGCAGTTCTTC. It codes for CASTSQRGGSGEQFF.

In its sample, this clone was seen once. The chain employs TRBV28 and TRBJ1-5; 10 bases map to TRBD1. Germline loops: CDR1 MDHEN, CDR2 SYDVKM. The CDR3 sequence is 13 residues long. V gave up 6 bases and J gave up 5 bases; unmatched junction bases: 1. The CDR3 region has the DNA TGTGCCAGCAGGGGGACAGGGGATCAGCCCCAGCATTTT. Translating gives CASRGTGDQPQHF. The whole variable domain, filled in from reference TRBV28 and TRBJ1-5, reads DVKVTQSSRYLVKRTGEKVFLECVQDMDHENMFWYRQDPGLGLRLIYFSYDVKMKEKGDIPEGYSVSREKKERFSLILESASTNQTSMYLCASRGTGDQPQHFGDGTRLSIL.

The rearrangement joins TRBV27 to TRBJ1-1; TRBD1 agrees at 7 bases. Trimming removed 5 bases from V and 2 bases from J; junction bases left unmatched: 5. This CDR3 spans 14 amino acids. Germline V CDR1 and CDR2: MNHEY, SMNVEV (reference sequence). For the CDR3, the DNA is TGTGCCAGCAGTAGTACAGGGGCTAACACTGAAGCTTTCTTT. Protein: CASSSTGANTEAFF.

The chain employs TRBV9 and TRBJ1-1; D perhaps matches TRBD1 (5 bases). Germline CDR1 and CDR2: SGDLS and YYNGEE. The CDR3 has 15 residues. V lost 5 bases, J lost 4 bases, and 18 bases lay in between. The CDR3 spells CASSLTPGWGTEAFF. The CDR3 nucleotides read TGTGCCAGCAGTCTCACCCCAGGGTGGGGCACTGAAGCTTTCTTT.

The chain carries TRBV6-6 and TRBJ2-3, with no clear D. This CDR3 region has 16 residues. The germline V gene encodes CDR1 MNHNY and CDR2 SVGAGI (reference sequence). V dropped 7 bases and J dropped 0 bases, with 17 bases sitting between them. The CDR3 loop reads CASTAPPFSSTDTQYF. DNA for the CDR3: TGTGCCAGCACCGCCCCCCCTTTTAGTAGCACAGATACGCAGTATTTT.